Listed below are T cell receptor beta chains from one sample, sequenced in a study of beta chain features in type 1 diabetes. The repertoire was sequenced with immunoSEQ multiplex PCR; TCRdb's copy has only in-frame clones and lacks some. The sample records 300,000 to 450,000 clones, around an eighth being singletons. Sample: naive CD4+ T cells from blood. These receptors all come from a man aged 18 to 30 in good health. CDR3s include the opening cysteine and the closing phenylalanine or tryptophan. A D gene is named only where the DNA matches it firmly. Only part of the rows carry a size: once, few, many, or a class if the clone is expanded.

TRBV30,few,.,TRBJ2-7,TGTGCCTGGAATAGACAAACCTACGAGCAGTACTTC,CAWNRQTYEQYF
TRBV30,few,TRBD2,TRBJ2-7,TGTGCCTGGGGGGCCGGGACTAGCGGGATCCACGAGCAGTACTTC,CAWGAGTSGIHEQYF
TRBV7-3,.,TRBD1,TRBJ1-2,TGTGCCCGCCTTGGGGGACAGGGGAGGTTCAACTATGGCTACACCTTC,CARLGGQGRFNYGYTF
TRBV28,few,.,TRBJ1-2,TGTGCCAGCAGTCCCAACGGGACACCCAACTATGGCTACACCTTC,CASSPNGTPNYGYTF
TRBV9,.,TRBD2,TRBJ2-7,TGTGCCAGCAGCCCGGGACTAGCGGGCTACGAGCAGTACTTC,CASSPGLAGYEQYF
TRBV14,.,.,TRBJ2-7,TGTGCCAGCAGCCAGGGGGCGGGTTACGAGCAGTACTTC,CASSQGAGYEQYF
TRBV23-1,many,.,TRBJ2-1,TGCGCCAGCAGTCGCACTCGGGTAGATGAGCAGTTCTTC,CASSRTRVDEQFF
TRBV5-6,few,TRBD2,TRBJ2-7,TGTGCCAGCAGCCGGGAGACCGGGACTAGCGGGGGATTCCTACGAGAGCAGTACTTC,CASSRETGTSGGFLREQYF
TRBV7-2,few,.,TRBJ2-7,TGTGCCAGCAGCTTCCAGATTTCCTACGAGCAGTACTTC,CASSFQISYEQYF
TRBV7-8,few,TRBD1,TRBJ2-3,TGTGCCAGCAGCTTGGACAGGGGATTCACAGATACGCAGTATTTT,CASSLDRGFTDTQYF
TRBV29-1,many,.,TRBJ2-3,TGCAGCGTTGGAAACAGCCTCACAGATACGCAGTATTTT,CSVGNSLTDTQYF
TRBV4-1,.,.,TRBJ1-1,TGCGCCAGCAGCCAAGAAACAGGCTGGAACACTGAAGCTTTCTTT,CASSQETGWNTEAFF
TRBV28,few,.,TRBJ1-4,TGTGCCAGCGGATCCGGGGTCGGGGAAAAACTGTTTTTT,CASGSGVGEKLFF
TRBV5-1,few,.,TRBJ2-5,TGCGCCAGCAGCTTGGTGGCGGGGTTCGGGGAGACCCAGTACTTC,CASSLVAGFGETQYF
TRBV6-1,.,.,TRBJ1-2,TGTGCCAGCACAACAGGTGACAACTATGGCTACACCTTC,CASTTGDNYGYTF
TRBV5-8,.,.,TRBJ1-5,TGTGCCAGCAGCCCCCTCGGCCAGCATTTT,CASSPLGQHF
TRBV7-2,few,TRBD1,TRBJ1-4,TGTGCCAGCAGCGCCACAGGGGAAACTAATGAAAAACTGTTTTTT,CASSATGETNEKLFF
TRBV4-2,.,.,TRBJ2-1,TGTGCCAGCAGCCAAGTTGCGTCAGGGGCCAATGAGCAGTTCTTC,CASSQVASGANEQFF
TRBV19,.,.,TRBJ1-6,TGTGCCAGTAATTGGGGGGGTTCGGACTCACCCCTCCACTTT,CASNWGGSDSPLHF
TRBV5-6,few,.,TRBJ1-1,TGTGCCAGCAGCTTGGATGTACACATGAACACTGAAGCTTTCTTT,CASSLDVHMNTEAFF
TRBV4-2,.,TRBD2,TRBJ2-1,TGTGCCAGCAGCCAAGATTCAGCGGGGGGCGGTGAGCAGTTCTTC,CASSQDSAGGGEQFF
TRBV30,.,TRBD1,TRBJ1-2,TGTGCCCTAAAGACAGGGGCAAATGTTGGCTACACCTTC,CALKTGANVGYTF
TRBV30,few,TRBD2,TRBJ2-1,TGTGCCTGGAGTGGGACTAGCAGACTATACAATGAGCAGTTCTTC,CAWSGTSRLYNEQFF
TRBV7-9,.,TRBD1,TRBJ1-2,TGTGCCAGCAGCTTAACCCCGGGACAGGGAGACTATGGCTACACCTTC,CASSLTPGQGDYGYTF
TRBV7-9,.,.,TRBJ2-7,TGTGCCAGCAGCCCTGCGGCCTACGAGCAGTACTTC,CASSPAAYEQYF
TRBV18,.,.,TRBJ2-2,TGTGCCAGCTCACCATCAAATATCTGGACTGGAAACACCGGGGAGCTGTTTTTT,CASSPSNIWTGNTGELFF
TRBV5-6,.,.,TRBJ1-2,TGTGCCAGCAGCTTGGACCTGGAGAAATATGGCTACACCTTC,CASSLDLEKYGYTF
TRBV9,few,TRBD2,TRBJ2-3,TGTGCCAGCAGCCCTCCGGGACTAGCAGTACCAGATACGCAGTATTTT,CASSPPGLAVPDTQYF
TRBV6-1,few,TRBD1,TRBJ1-5,TGTGCCAGCAGTGAATGGACAGGAAATCAGCCCCAGCATTTT,CASSEWTGNQPQHF
TRBV6-4,.,TRBD1,TRBJ2-1,TGTGCCAGCAGTACCGACAGGGAGTCCTACAATGAGCAGTTCTTC,CASSTDRESYNEQFF
TRBV6-5,.,TRBD1,TRBJ1-2,TGTGCCAGCAGCACAACAGGGGGCTATGGCTACACCTTC,CASSTTGGYGYTF
TRBV19,once,TRBD2,TRBJ2-7,TGTGCCAGTAGTATACAGGCGGGGGATTCCTACGAGCAGTACTTC,CASSIQAGDSYEQYF
TRBV6-5,few,TRBD2,TRBJ2-7,TGTGCCAGCAGTTACTCCGGGGGGGGAAGCTCCTACGAGCAGTACTTC,CASSYSGGGSSYEQYF
TRBV23-1,.,.,TRBJ1-5,TGCGCCAGCGGCCCCGGGGATAGCAATCAGCCCCAGCATTTT,CASGPGDSNQPQHF
TRBV30,few,.,TRBJ2-2,TGTGCCGGGAGGGGGGCGGTCGACACCGGGGAGCTGTTTTTT,CAGRGAVDTGELFF
TRBV4-2,few,TRBD1,TRBJ2-1,TGTGCCAGCAGCCTACGACAGGGGCCCTACAATGAGCAGTTCTTC,CASSLRQGPYNEQFF
TRBV28,.,TRBD1,TRBJ2-7,TGTGCCAGCAGTCCCCCGGGACAGGGAAGGGGCGAGCAGTACTTC,CASSPPGQGRGEQYF
TRBV4-2,few,.,TRBJ1-1,TGTGCCAGCAGCCACCCACCAAGGGGCCGAGAAGAAGCTTTCTTT,CASSHPPRGREEAFF
TRBV4-2,few,TRBD2,TRBJ2-1,TGTGCCAGCAGACAGAATGCGGGGGAGGGGAATGAGCAGTTCTTC,CASRQNAGEGNEQFF
TRBV9,few,TRBD1,TRBJ2-1,TGTGCCAGCAGCGTAGTTCGGGACAGGGTGGGTGAGCAGTTCTTC,CASSVVRDRVGEQFF